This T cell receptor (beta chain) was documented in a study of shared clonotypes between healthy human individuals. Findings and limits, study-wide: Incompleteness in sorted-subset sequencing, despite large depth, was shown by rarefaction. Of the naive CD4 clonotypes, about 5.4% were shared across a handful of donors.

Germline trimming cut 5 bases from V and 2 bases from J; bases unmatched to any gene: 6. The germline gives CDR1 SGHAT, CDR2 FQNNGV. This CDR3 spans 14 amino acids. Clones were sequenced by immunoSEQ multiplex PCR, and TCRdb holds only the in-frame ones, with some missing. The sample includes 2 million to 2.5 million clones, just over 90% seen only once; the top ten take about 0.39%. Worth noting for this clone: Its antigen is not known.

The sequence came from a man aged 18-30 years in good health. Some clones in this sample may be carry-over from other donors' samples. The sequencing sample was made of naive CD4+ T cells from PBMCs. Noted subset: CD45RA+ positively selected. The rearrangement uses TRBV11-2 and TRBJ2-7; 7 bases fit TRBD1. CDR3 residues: CASSQTGPAYEQYF. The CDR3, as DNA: TGTGCCAGCAGCCAGACAGGGCCTGCCTACGAGCAGTACTTC. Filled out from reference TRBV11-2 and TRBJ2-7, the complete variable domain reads EAGVAQSPRYKIIEKRQSVAFWCNPISGHATLYWYQQILGQGPKLLIQFQNNGVVDDSQLPKDRFSAERLKGVDSTLKIQPAKLEDSAVYLCASSQTGPAYEQYFGPGTRLTVT.